Listed below are T cell receptor beta chains from one sample, sequenced in a study of blood T cell repertoires in COVID-19. Method: immunoSEQ multiplex PCR; TCRdb's copy keeps in-frame clones and lacks some. This table holds some 200,000 clones, 80% to 90% found once. Sequences were obtained from peripheral blood. Receptors originate from a woman over 75 with acute or convalescent COVID-19. The conserved cysteine and the conserved F or W are not part of the CDR3 here. Each record gives: V gene, CDR3 protein.

>TRBV14
ASSQAPSGEQF
>TRBV5-4
ASSLGGQGAEKLF
>TRBV9
ASSVGGLRSGNTIY
>TRBV10-1
ASSSRDSSTDTQY
>TRBV19
ASSIGAGQPEEQY
>TRBV10-3
AISDAGNGNQPQH
>TRBV29-1
SAHGVAGGPQF
>TRBV7-9
ASSLAFTIPGTDGYT
>TRBV30
AWSVKYSVSPEKLF
>TRBV30
ALISGLSYEQY
>TRBV6-2/TRBV6-3
ASSQLPGQGVNEQF
>TRBV7-3
ASSLTEATEAF
>TRBV28
ASSFAASALNTGELF
>TRBV7-2
ASSLVVAGGPADTQY
>TRBV27
ASSQRDNYEQY
>TRBV10-3
AISDLAGGPADTQY
>TRBV12-3/TRBV12-4
ASRGTGTSKF
>TRBV25-1
ASYREGLYGYT
>TRBV5-1
ASSRTANTEAF
>TRBV4-1
ASSQGQGSNYGYT
>TRBV18
ASSPGTVNYGYT
>TRBV19
ASSILTSGRYNEQF
>TRBV3-1/TRBV3-2
ASSPQAGGLHEQF
>TRBV29-1
SVGQGGNTIY
>TRBV30
AGRRGNGYT
>TRBV3-1/TRBV3-2
ASSQSFNEQY
>TRBV6-6
ASSSPDRAHEKLF
>TRBV6-1
ASSEGRGQETQY
>TRBV6-6
ASRGGQPYEQY
>TRBV11-3
ASTTTGALNEKLF
>TRBV9
ASSFSSGSSYNEQF
>TRBV3-1/TRBV3-2
ASSPHTYEQY
>TRBV5-1
ASSLVGTGSNSPLH
>TRBV5-5
ASSRGQNYGYT
>TRBV5-1
ASSLQGSGETQY
>TRBV2
ASSPGLAGVGETQY
>TRBV14
ASNIRVDTEAF
>TRBV28
ASSNRDGWDGYT
>TRBV4-3
ASSRSPGTRETDTQY
>TRBV19
ASSIGRASVSYT
>TRBV15
ATSRDGTGNYEQY
>TRBV29-1
SAGQGNTGELF
>TRBV27
ASSSTTSGREPYGYT
>TRBV6-2/TRBV6-3
ASSYSSLGYEQY
>TRBV24-1
ATSRTEPGANVLT
>TRBV5-5
ASSGEPTSLNEQF
>TRBV11-2
ASSLGDRGNYGYT